This T cell receptor (beta chain) was documented in a study of blood T cell repertoires in COVID-19. The overall study: The cDNA or gDNA used as material had been derived from T cells, B-cell-depleted T cells, or PBMCs.

In its sample, this clone was seen once. In the authors' workflow: Amplification of reference gene primers was used by the study to estimate nucleated cell counts. The data were produced by immunoSEQ multiplex PCR, yet TCRdb's version contains in-frame clones alone and is incomplete. The V and J calls and clone size come from that table; D and trimming were worked out from the DNA. The sample consists of over 200,000 clones, roughly 89% of them appearing once. With 6 bases clipped from V and 7 bases from J, the junction kept 20 bases outside the gene matches. This CDR3 is built from 17 residues. From germline, CDR1 is SEHNR and CDR2 FQNEAQ (reference sequence).

The receptor comes from a man under 40 who had recovered from COVID-19. The rearrangement joins TRBV7-9 to TRBJ2-5; 7 bases line up with TRBD1. Source material: peripheral blood. The CDR3: CASSSTLTTGSFGTQYF. The CDR3 bases are TGTGCCAGCAGTTCTACCCTGACGACAGGGAGTTTCGGGACCCAGTACTTC.